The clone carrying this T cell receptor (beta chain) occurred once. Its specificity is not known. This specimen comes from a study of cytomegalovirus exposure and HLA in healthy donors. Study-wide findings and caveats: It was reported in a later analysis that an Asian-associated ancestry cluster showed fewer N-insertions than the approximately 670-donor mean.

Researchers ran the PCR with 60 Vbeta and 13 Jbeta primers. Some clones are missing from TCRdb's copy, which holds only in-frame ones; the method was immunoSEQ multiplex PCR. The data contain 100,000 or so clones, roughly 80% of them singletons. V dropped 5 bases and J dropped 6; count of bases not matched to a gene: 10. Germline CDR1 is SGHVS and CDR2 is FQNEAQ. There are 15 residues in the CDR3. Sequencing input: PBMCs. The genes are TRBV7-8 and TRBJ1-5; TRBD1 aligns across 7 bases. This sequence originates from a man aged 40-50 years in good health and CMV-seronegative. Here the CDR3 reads CASSPTGTASQPQHF. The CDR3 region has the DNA TGTGCCAGCAGCCCAACCGGGACAGCGAGTCAGCCCCAGCATTTT.